A selection of T cell receptor beta chains follows, all from one sample in a study of CD8 T cells in Susac syndrome. Each CDR3 protein is one row after TCRdb ran MiXCR on the immunoSEQ multiplex PCR reads. Seen here are roughly 200,000 distinct CDR3 sequences, roughly 95% observed once, and the top ten hold approximately 0.098%. The material sequenced was CD4+ T cells from PBMCs. The receptor source for this set is a human donor in good health. Each CDR3 is given with its conserved first and last residue. D genes are given only for firm matches. Clone size appears in some rows only: once, few, many, or a class for an expanded clone.

size	V	D	J	DNA	CDR3
NA	TRBV29-1	NA	TRBJ2-5	TGCAGCGTTGTACAGGGTTCCGAGACCCAGTACTTC	CSVVQGSETQYF
NA	TRBV14	TRBD1	TRBJ1-1	TGTGCCAGCAGCCACAGCAGGGGGAGAGGCACTGAAGCTTTCTTT	CASSHSRGRGTEAFF
NA	TRBV4-2	NA	TRBJ2-7	TGTGCCAGCAGCCGCGGGACAGACATGAGCTCCTACGAGCAGTACTTC	CASSRGTDMSSYEQYF
NA	TRBV25-1	TRBD1	TRBJ2-7	TGTGCCAGCAGTGATCCCGGACAGGGCTACGAGCAGTACTTC	CASSDPGQGYEQYF
NA	TRBV29-1	NA	TRBJ1-4	TGCAGCGTCTTCGGGACGGGGAATGAAAAACTGTTTTTT	CSVFGTGNEKLFF
NA	TRBV7-8	NA	TRBJ2-4	TGTGCCAGCAGCTTAAGATTTCTAGGTCGCGCCAAAAACATTCAGTACTTC	CASSLRFLGRAKNIQYF
NA	TRBV5-1	TRBD2	TRBJ2-1	TGCGCCAGCAGCTTGGGATCTAGCGGGATTAATGAGCAGTTCTTC	CASSLGSSGINEQFF
NA	TRBV6-2/TRBV6-3	TRBD2	TRBJ2-1	TGTGCCAGCGCTGGGACTAGCTTTAATGAGCAGTTCTTC	CASAGTSFNEQFF
NA	TRBV5-6	NA	TRBJ1-1	TGTGCCAGCTCAAGGACGGCCAGAGGCACTGAAGCTTTCTTT	CASSRTARGTEAFF
NA	TRBV12-3/TRBV12-4	NA	TRBJ1-5	TGTGCCAGCAGTCGGGAGCTCAATCAGCCCCAGCATTTT	CASSRELNQPQHF
NA	TRBV5-6	NA	TRBJ2-5	TGTGCCAGCAGCTTTATTCAGGGTGAGACCCAGTACTTC	CASSFIQGETQYF
NA	TRBV3-1	TRBD1	TRBJ2-7	TGTGCCAGCAGCCAAGCCCGGGACAGTCTCTACGAGCAGTACTTC	CASSQARDSLYEQYF
NA	TRBV7-2	TRBD1	TRBJ2-1	TGTGCCAGCAGTCACGACAGGGGGAGGAATGAGCAGTTCTTC	CASSHDRGRNEQFF
NA	TRBV30	NA	TRBJ1-3	TGTGCCTGGGAACAGGGAACTGGAAACACCATATATTTT	CAWEQGTGNTIYF
NA	TRBV20-1	NA	TRBJ2-1	TGCAGTGCTAGAGATTCGGGGGCGGGATACAATGAGCAGTTCTTC	CSARDSGAGYNEQFF
NA	TRBV20-1	TRBD2	TRBJ2-1	TGCAGTGCTAGAGATTACCGGGAGGTATCTTCCTACAATGAGCAGTTCTTC	CSARDYREVSSYNEQFF
once	TRBV9	TRBD2	TRBJ2-5	TGTGCCAGCAGCGCCGGGAGGACCCCAAAGATTCAAGAGACCCAGTACTTC	CASSAGRTPKIQETQYF
NA	TRBV28	TRBD2	TRBJ2-7	TGTGCCAGCAGTTTAGAGACTAGCGCCTACGCCTGGTACTTC	CASSLETSAYAWYF
NA	TRBV29-1	NA	TRBJ2-5	TGCAGCGTATGTTTAGGCTATCGCCAAGAGACCCAGTACTTC	CSVCLGYRQETQYF
NA	TRBV4-2	NA	TRBJ2-4	TGTGCCAGCAGCCCTGTGGAGCAGCCAAACATTCAGTACTTC	CASSPVEQPNIQYF
NA	TRBV28	NA	TRBJ1-2	TGTGCCACGGGAGGGGCTAACTATGGCTACACCTTC	CATGGANYGYTF
NA	TRBV29-1	TRBD1	TRBJ2-3	TGCAGCGTGACAGGGGGTGGTTCACAAGATACGCAGTATTTT	CSVTGGGSQDTQYF
NA	TRBV24-1	NA	TRBJ2-1	TGTGCCACCAGTGATTTGCGGGCAGGAGAGTACAATGAGCAGTTCTTC	CATSDLRAGEYNEQFF
NA	TRBV28	NA	TRBJ1-5	TGTGCCAGCAGTTTGTGGAGCAATCAGCCCCAGCATTTT	CASSLWSNQPQHF
NA	TRBV12-3/TRBV12-4	NA	TRBJ1-5	TGTGCCAGCAGTTCCAGAGCAGGCCAGCCCCAGCATTTT	CASSSRAGQPQHF
NA	TRBV20-1	NA	TRBJ2-1	TGCAGTGCTAGAGATTCCAGCTCCTACAATGAGCAGTTCTTC	CSARDSSSYNEQFF
NA	TRBV5-5	TRBD1	TRBJ2-2	TGTGCCAGCAGCGGACGAGGGGGCGCTGACACCGGGGAGCTGTTTTTT	CASSGRGGADTGELFF
NA	TRBV15	NA	TRBJ2-6	TGTGCCACCAGCAGGGGCGCGTCTGGGGCCAACGTCCTGACTTTC	CATSRGASGANVLTF
NA	TRBV30	TRBD1	TRBJ2-5	TGTGCCTGGACAGGGGGCCGGGAGACCCAGTACTTC	CAWTGGRETQYF